Here is one TCR beta chain with its context. The target of this receptor is not known. No base quality information exists; no much larger clone differs at one position. These data originate in a study of T cell clones after liver transplantation (dated by TCRdb to the late 2010s). About the study as a whole: ITN030ST, the source of the samples, was a randomized trial that attempted immunosuppression withdrawal within 2 years of liver transplantation. Donor-reactive T cell clones were identified by TCRbeta sequencing following a pre-transplant mixed lymphocyte reaction and were subsequently tracked in post-transplant blood. Third party-reactive TCRbeta sequences from pre-transplant MLRs were also identified as an antigen-independent comparator for donor-reactive sequences. Three of the eight recipients were HCV-positive; the others were transplanted for non-autoimmune, non-viral indications. The subjects received no induction therapy and were kept on standard immunosuppression until randomization at 12-24 months post-transplant. Tolerance was defined as complete withdrawal of immunosuppression for at least one year without a rise in liver enzymes beyond twice the upper limit of normal. Blood samples were taken pre-transplant, pre-randomization before withdrawal, and post-randomization after full withdrawal or failed withdrawal. A cohort of 8 liver transplant recipients was studied, of whom 3 were classified as tolerant and 5 as non-tolerant.

The sample's time point label is to be understood as: pre-transplant. Thawed unstimulated PBMCs were stained for CD3, CD4 and CD8 and FACS-sorted into CD3+CD4+ and CD3+CD8+ populations. All 8 studied subjects were randomized to immunosuppression withdrawal. Genomic DNA was isolated with the Qiagen DNeasy Blood and Tissue Kit. Study-level results and caveats: Because no allograft tissue specimens were available, donor-reactive T cells may have migrated into the graft instead of being deleted. After accounting for repertoire turnover, donor-reactive detection was significantly reduced in 7 of 8 subjects for CD4 and 8 of 8 for CD8. Circulating donor-reactive CD4 TCRbeta sequences fell significantly post-transplant in most of the 8 subjects, irrespective of tolerance or HCV status. Donor-reactive sequences decreased more than third party-reactive sequences, which suggests partial antigen-specific deletion that was not related to withdrawal success. Because of small, heterogeneous patient numbers and non-standardized post-transplant time points, the conclusions were only preliminary. In two subjects, low numbers of available donor cells limited the measurable donor-reactive repertoire.

V is pared back by 4 bases and J by 1 base, with 8 bases lying between the germline termini. Taken from the germline V gene, the CDR1 and CDR2 loops are SGHRS and YFSETQ. Including cysteine and phenylalanine, the CDR3 has 13 amino acids. This entry keeps only the CDR3 DNA: 39 bases, framed from base 1. High-throughput TCRbeta CDR3 sequencing of frozen genomic DNA was performed by immunoSEQ, with PCR amplification, mapping, bias correction and internal controls included. Processing in the source paper ran as follows. Only productive rearrangements were retained, with each unique TCRbeta sequence defined by its CDR3 nucleotide sequence together with its V and J gene. For a sequence to be called donor-reactive, it needed a frequency of at least 0.01% and at least 5-fold expansion in CFSE-low cells compared with unstimulated pre-transplant cells. To ensure at least 90% detection power, minimum frequency thresholds were set for each subject based on that subject's lowest-template unstimulated sample. Jensen-Shannon divergence between the top 1000 TCRbeta sequences post- versus pre-transplant served as the measure of repertoire turnover. Changes in detection of donor-reactive sequences were tested with two-sided Fisher's exact tests. What TCRdb holds here is the immuneACCESS table cut down to in-frame rearrangements. Part of the clones is not present; checked against another copy, under half of the missing clones reflect an unresolved V gene, and the others are unexplained. From that table come the V and J calls and clone size; the DNA was used to work out D and trimming. Across this sample there are some 59,000 clones, with 71% seen only once. The ten most abundant clones make up over 12% of the sample.

Source: CD4+ T cells from blood, taken before liver transplant. This sequence originates from a human donor who received a liver transplant. The chain joins TRBV5-1 to TRBJ1-2; TRBD1 might be the D gene, on 5 matching bases. Read as DNA, the sequence is TGCGCCAGCAGCGCCGACAGTAACTATGGCTACACCTTC. Its coded protein is CASSADSNYGYTF. Supplemented by the reference TRBV5-1 and TRBJ1-2 proteins around the CDR3, the complete variable domain is KAGVTQTPRYLIKTRGQQVTLSCSPISGHRSVSWYQQTPGQGLQFLFEYFSETQRNKGNFPGRFSGRQFSNSRSEMNVSTLELGDSALYLCASSADSNYGYTFGSGTRLTVV.